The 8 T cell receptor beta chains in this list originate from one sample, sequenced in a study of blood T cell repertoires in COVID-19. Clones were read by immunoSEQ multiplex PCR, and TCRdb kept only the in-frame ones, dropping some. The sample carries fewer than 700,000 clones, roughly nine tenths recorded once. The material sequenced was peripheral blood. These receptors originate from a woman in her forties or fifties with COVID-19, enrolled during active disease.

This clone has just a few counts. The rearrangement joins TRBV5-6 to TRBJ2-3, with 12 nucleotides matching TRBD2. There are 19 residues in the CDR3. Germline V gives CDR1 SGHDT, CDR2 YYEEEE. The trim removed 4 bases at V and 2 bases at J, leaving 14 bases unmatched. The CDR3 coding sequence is TGTGCCAGCAGCCGTGATACTAGCGGGGGGCTCCTATCCACAGATACGCAGTATTTT. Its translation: CASSRDTSGGLLSTDTQYF. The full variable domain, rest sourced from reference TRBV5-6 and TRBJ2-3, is DAGVTQSPTHLIKTRGQQVTLRCSPKSGHDTVSWYQQALGQGPQFIFQYYEEEERQRGNFPDRFSGHQFPNYSSELNVNALLLGDSALYLCASSRDTSGGLLSTDTQYFGPGTRLTVL.

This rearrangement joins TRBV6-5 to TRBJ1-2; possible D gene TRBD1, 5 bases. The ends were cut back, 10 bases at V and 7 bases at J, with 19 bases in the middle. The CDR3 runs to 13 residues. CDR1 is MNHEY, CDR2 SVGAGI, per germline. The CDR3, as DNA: TGTGCCACGGCTTATCGGGGGAGGAGTGGCTACACCTTC. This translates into CATAYRGRSGYTF.

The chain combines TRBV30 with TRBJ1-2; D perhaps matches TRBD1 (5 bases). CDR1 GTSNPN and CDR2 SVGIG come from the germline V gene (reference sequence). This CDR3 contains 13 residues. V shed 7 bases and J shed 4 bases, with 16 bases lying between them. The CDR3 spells CASGEAPAYGYTF. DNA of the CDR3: TGTGCCTCGGGGGAGGCTCCGGCCTATGGCTACACCTTC.

CDR3 DNA: TGTGCCAGCAGCCTAACAGGGGGCGCAGGCTATGGCTACACCTTC. Its protein is CASSLTGGAGYGYTF. The chain carries TRBV3-1 (or the pseudogene TRBV3-2) and TRBJ1-2; 9 bases are a match to TRBD1. With 4 bases clipped from V and 4 bases from J, the junction kept 7 bases outside the gene matches. There are 15 residues in the CDR3. Germline V gives CDR1 LGHDT, CDR2 YNNKEL (reference sequence).

This CDR3 reads CASSIRGQVNEKLFF. The CDR3 region has the DNA TGTGCCAGTAGTATACGGGGACAAGTTAATGAAAAACTGTTTTTT. The genes are TRBV19 and TRBJ1-4; D is possibly TRBD1 (6 bases). CDR1 and CDR2 from the germline V gene are LNHDA and SQIVND (reference sequence). V was pared by 2 bases and J by 4 bases, with 11 bases between. This CDR3 is 15 amino acids long.

This chain's CDR3 is CATSDPGQNQPQHF. The CDR3 DNA reads TGTGCCACCAGTGACCCCGGACAGAATCAGCCCCAGCATTTT. The chain links TRBV24-1 to TRBJ1-5, with a weak D call TRBD1 (6 bases). V lost 4 bases and J 4 bases, leaving 10 bases between the germline ends. Looked up from germline, CDR1 is KGHDR and CDR2 is SFDVKD. This CDR3 contains 14 residues.

CDR3 sequence: CASSLSVGQAYGYTF. Here the CDR3 DNA reads TGTGCCAGCAGTTTATCGGTGGGACAGGCCTATGGCTACACCTTC. This chain uses TRBV27 with TRBJ1-2; 8 positions match TRBD1. V lost 0 bases, J lost 4 bases, and 4 bases stayed unmatched. This CDR3 is built from 15 residues. CDR1 and CDR2 from the germline V gene are MNHEY and SMNVEV (reference sequence).

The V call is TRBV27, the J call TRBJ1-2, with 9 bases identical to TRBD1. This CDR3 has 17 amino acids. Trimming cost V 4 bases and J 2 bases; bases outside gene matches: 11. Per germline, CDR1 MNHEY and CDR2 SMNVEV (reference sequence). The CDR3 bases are TGTGCCAGCAGTTCCCGACAGGGGGGTGGGTCAAACTATGGCTACACCTTC. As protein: CASSSRQGGGSNYGYTF.